This TCR beta chain was observed in a study of CD8+ T cells in alopecia areata. CDR1 LGHNA and CDR2 YNFKEQ come from the germline V gene. CDR3 size: 14 residues. Trimming left V 1 base short and J 2 bases short, with 8 bases between. The authors extracted RNA and reverse transcribed it into cDNA as the sequencing template. TCRdb keeps only in-frame clones here, not all; method: immunoSEQ multiplex PCR. The top ten hold around 16% of the sample, which has fewer than 200,000 clones, about 54% seen once. As to treatment: oral pan-JAK inhibitor, 5-10 mg twice daily. This receptor was obtained from a human donor with alopecia areata. The source was CD4+ T cells sorted from blood, collected between weeks 55 and 70, from a patient treated with tofacitinib. The V and J genes are TRBV4-2 and TRBJ1-2, with D uncertain. The CDR3 DNA sequence: TGTGCCAGCAGCCAAGGGACGGCCAACTATGGCTACACCTTC. The encoded protein is CASSQGTANYGYTF.